These 30 T cell receptor beta chains were sequenced from one sample in a study of T cell responses to AZD1222 COVID-19 vaccine. Clones were read by immunoSEQ multiplex PCR, and TCRdb kept only the in-frame ones, dropping some. The table includes approximately 64,000 clones, over 80% detected once. The sequencing here drew on peripheral blood, taken 28 days after the second dose of the MenACWY control vaccine. The source is an adult who received the MenACWY meningococcal vaccine as a control.

The chain recombines TRBV6-2 or TRBV6-3 with TRBJ2-3; D is unresolved. Germline loops: CDR1 MNHEY, CDR2 SVGEGT. V was pared by 2 bases and J by 12 bases, with 15 bases between. This CDR3 has 13 residues. For the CDR3, the DNA is TGTGCCAGCAGTTACGCGGCGGAGTTGGTCCAGTATTTT. Translation: CASSYAAELVQYF.

V is TRBV11-1 and J is TRBJ2-7, with 9 bases fitting TRBD1. V was clipped by 1 base and J by 3 bases; unmatched bases: 1. CDR3 length equals 14 residues. Per the germline V gene, CDR1 is SGHAT and CDR2 is FQDESV (reference sequence). CDR3 sequence reads: CASSLDRGLYEQYF. CDR3 bases: TGTGCCAGCAGCTTAGACAGGGGGCTCTACGAGCAGTACTTC.

The rearrangement joins TRBV19 to TRBJ2-1; 9 bases agree with TRBD2. Germline V lookup: CDR1 LNHDA, CDR2 SQIVND (reference sequence). The J segment lost 9 bases and the V segment lost 3 bases, leaving 9 bases of the junction unmatched. The CDR3 length is 15 residues. The CDR3 coding sequence is TGTGCCAGTAGTATGATTAGCGGGAGCGTCGGTGAGCAGTTCTTC. It is translated as CASSMISGSVGEQFF.

The rearrangement uses TRBV10-3 and TRBJ2-1; 7 bases are a match to TRBD1. The CDR3 loop spans 14 amino acids. The ends lost 4 bases at V and 9 bases at J; junction bases unmatched: 9. Per germline, CDR1 ENHRY and CDR2 SYGVKD. This CDR3 is CAISVGGQVGEQFF. In nucleotides, the CDR3 is TGTGCCATCAGTGTCGGAGGACAGGTTGGTGAGCAGTTCTTC.

As DNA, the CDR3 is TGTGCCAGCAGTCCAGGGACAGCTAATCAGCCCCAGCATTTT. Protein sequence: CASSPGTANQPQHF. This rearrangement joins TRBV6-6 to TRBJ1-5; TRBD1 matches 7 bases. The germline V gene has CDR1 MNHNY and CDR2 SVGAGI (reference sequence). The CDR3 has 14 amino acids. The V segment lost 5 bases and the J segment 4 bases; nucleotides outside the gene matches: 5.

The chain recombines TRBV6-5 with TRBJ2-7; 11 positions agree with TRBD2. Germline CDR1 reads MNHEY; CDR2 reads SVGAGI. The CDR3 contains 15 residues. After removal of 5 bases from V and 2 bases from J, the junction contained 5 bases not matched to a gene. CDR3: CASSLGLAVPYEQYF. For the CDR3, the DNA is TGTGCCAGCAGTCTGGGACTAGCGGTTCCCTACGAGCAGTACTTC.

This chain connects TRBV9 to TRBJ2-3, with TRBD1 matching 9 bases. The CDR3 runs 16 residues. The J segment lost 0 bases and the V segment lost 4 bases, leaving 6 bases of the junction unmatched. CDR1 and CDR2 (germline): SGDLS, YYNGEE. The CDR3 region is CASSPGQGPSTDTQYF. Here the CDR3 DNA reads TGTGCCAGCAGCCCGGGACAGGGTCCTAGCACAGATACGCAGTATTTT.

The rearrangement joins TRBV5-1 to TRBJ1-2; 7 nucleotides line up with TRBD1. Per the germline V gene, CDR1 is SGHRS and CDR2 is YFSETQ. Losses at the gene ends were 1 base for V and 10 bases for J; bases not matched to a gene: 7. This CDR3 spans 13 amino acids. In DNA form, the CDR3 reads TGCGCCAGCAGCTTGACTATGACAGGGTACTACACCTTC. Translated, it gives CASSLTMTGYYTF.

This clone occurred once. The V call is TRBV7-9, the J call TRBJ2-2, with a weak D call TRBD2 (5 bases). V was clipped by 3 bases and J by 4 bases, with 6 bases between them. Germline CDR1 reads SEHNR; CDR2 reads FQNEAQ (reference sequence). There are 13 residues in the CDR3. CDR3 coding DNA: TGTGCCAGCAGCTTGAGCGGCACCGGGGAGCTGTTTTTT. Amino acids: CASSLSGTGELFF. Using reference TRBV7-9 and TRBJ2-2 for the parts outside the CDR3, the full variable domain is DTGVSQNPRHKITKRGQNVTFRCDPISEHNRLYWYRQTLGQGPEFLTYFQNEAQLEKSRLLSDRFSAERPKGSFSTLEIQRTEQGDSAMYLCASSLSGTGELFFGEGSRLTVL.

This chain uses TRBV28 with TRBJ1-2; the match to TRBD1 covers 7 bases. In germline, CDR1 is MDHEN, CDR2 SYDVKM. Trimming cost V 6 bases and J 5 bases; bases outside gene matches: 18. The CDR3 is 17 amino acids. The CDR3 DNA reads TGTGCCAGCAGCCTCCCCGGTGGGACAGAACTTATATATGGCTACACCTTC. It encodes CASSLPGGTELIYGYTF.

The genes are TRBV19 and TRBJ2-7; 12 positions agree with TRBD2. This CDR3 spans 15 amino acids. CDR1 and CDR2 (germline): LNHDA, SQIVND (reference sequence). The ends lost 6 bases at V and 2 bases at J; junction bases unmatched: 5. This CDR3 reads CASRETSGRTYEQYF. The CDR3 DNA reads as TGTGCCAGTAGGGAAACTAGCGGGAGGACCTACGAGCAGTACTTC.

The rearrangement links TRBV2 to TRBJ1-3, with a weak D call TRBD1 (5 bases). Per germline, CDR1 SNHLY and CDR2 FYNNEI. The CDR3 contains 15 residues. The ends were cut back, 5 bases at V and 1 base at J, with 12 bases in the middle. The CDR3 reads CASSSNTGSGNTIYF. DNA of the CDR3: TGTGCCAGCAGTTCAAATACAGGTTCTGGAAACACCATATATTTT.

The V gene is TRBV5-6, the J gene TRBJ1-4; 10 bases match TRBD1. Germline V gene data show CDR1 as SGHDT and CDR2 as YYEEEE. V gave up 3 bases and J gave up 8 bases; unmatched junction bases: 4. The CDR3 spans 14 residues. CDR3: CASSWGQGKEKLFF. CDR3 coding DNA: TGTGCCAGCAGCTGGGGACAGGGGAAGGAAAAACTGTTTTTT.

The chain recombines TRBV29-1 with TRBJ2-2; D not resolved. Looked up from germline, CDR1 is SQVTM and CDR2 is ANQGSEA. This CDR3 has 13 residues. Trimming removed 3 bases at V and 0 bases at J, with 5 bases between. The CDR3 bases are TGCAGCGTTGAGAACCCGAACACCGGGGAGCTGTTTTTT. Amino acids: CSVENPNTGELFF.

This rearrangement joins TRBV27 to TRBJ1-5, with D possibly TRBD1 on 6 matching bases. The CDR3 extends over 13 amino acids. Germline values: CDR1 MNHEY, CDR2 SMNVEV (reference sequence). The V end lost 6 bases, the J end lost 7 bases, and 13 bases lay between the germline ends. CDR3 coding DNA: TGTGCCAGCAGGAACGACAGGACCCAGCCCCAGCATTTT. Translating it yields CASRNDRTQPQHF.

The J gene is TRBJ2-1, the V gene TRBV10-3; D is unresolved. The CDR3 is 12 residues long. The V gene's germline CDR1 is ENHRY and CDR2 SYGVKD. The germline V and J ends were trimmed by 6 bases and 6 bases, with 9 bases remaining between them. This CDR3 is CAIRATSNEQFF. The CDR3 DNA sequence: TGTGCCATCAGAGCTACGAGCAATGAGCAGTTCTTC.

J is TRBJ2-1 and V is TRBV6-1; D might be TRBD1 or TRBD2, each matching 5 bases. V was clipped by 3 bases and J by 10 bases, with 13 bases between them. The CDR3 is 13 residues long. Per the germline V gene, CDR1 is MNHNS and CDR2 is SASEGT. In DNA form, the CDR3 reads TGTGCCAGCAGTGATCAGTCCTGGGGGGAGCAGTTCTTC. Residues: CASSDQSWGEQFF.

The chain recombines TRBV7-8 with TRBJ1-6, with no clear D. The V end lost 5 bases, the J end lost 7 bases, and 12 bases lay between the germline ends. The germline V gene has CDR1 SGHVS and CDR2 FQNEAQ. This CDR3 has 14 residues. DNA for the CDR3: TGTGCCAGCAGCCCACTAGTAGGGAATTCACCCCTCCACTTT. It is translated as CASSPLVGNSPLHF.

In its sample, this clone was seen once. This chain links TRBV10-1 with TRBJ1-6; D is uncertain. V lost 6 bases and J lost 7, with 10 bases in between. The CDR3 runs 13 residues. Per germline, CDR1 WNHNN and CDR2 SYGVQD (reference sequence). The CDR3 sequence: CASSDDTNSPLHF. The DNA for the CDR3 is TGCGCCAGCAGCGATGACACAAATTCACCCCTCCACTTT.

This clone came up a few times. The V call is TRBV19, the J call TRBJ1-1; D unclear. Germline V gives CDR1 LNHDA, CDR2 SQIVND (reference sequence). The CDR3 has 14 residues. Deletions cut 5 bases from V and 5 bases from J, with 15 bases between. In nucleotides, the CDR3 is TGTGCCAGTAGTTGGGGTGATCATCTAACTGAAGCTTTCTTT. It is translated as CASSWGDHLTEAFF.

The V and J genes are TRBV7-2 and TRBJ2-1; 9 nucleotides match TRBD2. Germline lookup yields CDR1 SGHTA and CDR2 FQGNSA. The V segment lost 5 bases and the J segment 3 bases; nucleotides outside the gene matches: 8. The CDR3 extends over 16 amino acids. Written as DNA, the CDR3 is TGTGCCAGCAGCATGGCACTAGCGGGCTTCTACAATGAGCAGTTCTTC. It translates to CASSMALAGFYNEQFF.

The V and J genes are TRBV29-1 and TRBJ1-1; tentative D call: TRBD1 (6 bases). Per germline, CDR1 SQVTM and CDR2 ANQGSEA. The CDR3 totals 13 residues. Trimming left V 4 bases short and J 8 bases short, with 17 bases between. CDR3 DNA: TGCAGCGTTGCTTTGGGGGCAAGAGCGGAAGCTTTCTTT. Amino acid sequence: CSVALGARAEAFF.

The chain couples TRBV6-5 to TRBJ2-3; D ambiguous. The germline V gene encodes CDR1 MNHEY and CDR2 SVGAGI. This CDR3 has 12 amino acids. With 6 bases removed from V and 9 bases from J, the gap between germline ends came to 13 bases. In DNA, the CDR3 is TGTGCCAGCAGCGCCGCCGCCTCCACGCAGTATTTT. The encoded protein is CASSAAASTQYF.

The chain joins TRBV19 to TRBJ1-5; TRBD1 might be the D (5 bases). This CDR3 comprises 17 residues. V shed 0 bases and J shed 4 bases, with 16 bases lying between them. Germline assignment: CDR1 LNHDA and CDR2 SQIVND (reference sequence). CDR3 coding DNA: TGTGCCAGTAGTATAGATGGTTCTCAGGGTATTAATCAGCCCCAGCATTTT. Amino acids: CASSIDGSQGINQPQHF.

This chain joins TRBV7-9 and TRBJ2-3; the match to TRBD1 covers 8 bases. The CDR3 covers 15 residues. V gave up 5 bases and J gave up 0 bases; unmatched junction bases: 4. The germline V gene encodes CDR1 SEHNR and CDR2 FQNEAQ (reference sequence). The CDR3 region is CASSRQGTSTDTQYF. The CDR3 region has the DNA TGTGCCAGCAGCCGACAGGGGACTAGCACAGATACGCAGTATTTT.

The V call is TRBV16, the J call TRBJ1-4, with a weak D call TRBD1 (5 bases). V was pared by 6 bases and J by 4 bases, with 12 bases between. CDR1 and CDR2 (germline): KGHSY, FQNENV. The CDR3 spans 14 residues. The chain's CDR3 is CASRLDSFNEKLFF. DNA for the CDR3: TGTGCCAGCAGACTCGACAGCTTTAATGAAAAACTGTTTTTT.

The CDR3: CASSPGLAGVSDEQFF. CDR3 coding DNA: TGTGCCAGCAGTCCAGGACTAGCGGGGGTTTCGGATGAGCAGTTCTTC. V usage is TRBV27 and J usage is TRBJ2-1, with 13 nucleotides matching TRBD2. This CDR3 contains 16 residues. V dropped 5 bases and J dropped 8; count of bases not matched to a gene: 9. Germline V gives CDR1 MNHEY, CDR2 SMNVEV (reference sequence).

The gene calls are TRBV6-5 and TRBJ2-7, with 9 positions matching TRBD1. The V segment lost 0 bases and the J segment 3 bases; nucleotides outside the gene matches: 3. CDR3 length: 15 amino acids. Germline V gives CDR1 MNHEY, CDR2 SVGAGI. The CDR3 nucleotides read TGTGCCAGCAGTTACTCAGAGGGACAGGGCTACGAGCAGTACTTC. Protein product: CASSYSEGQGYEQYF.

The rearrangement joins TRBV6-5 to TRBJ2-7; 10 bases are a match to TRBD2. The germline V gene has CDR1 MNHEY and CDR2 SVGAGI. The junction had 4 bases not matched to a gene; V was cut back by 3 bases and J by 2 bases. The CDR3 is made up of 15 amino acids. CDR3 sequence: CASSYSSGSPYEQYF. In DNA, the CDR3 is TGTGCCAGCAGTTATTCTAGCGGGAGCCCCTACGAGCAGTACTTC.

The rearrangement uses TRBV10-3 and TRBJ1-6; 7 bases map to TRBD1. Germline V gene sequence: CDR1 ENHRY, CDR2 SYGVKD. This CDR3 spans 14 amino acids. V dropped 2 bases and J dropped 5; count of bases not matched to a gene: 0. The CDR3 bases are TGTGCCATCAGTGAGGGGACAGATAATTCACCCCTCCACTTT. Amino acid sequence: CAISEGTDNSPLHF.